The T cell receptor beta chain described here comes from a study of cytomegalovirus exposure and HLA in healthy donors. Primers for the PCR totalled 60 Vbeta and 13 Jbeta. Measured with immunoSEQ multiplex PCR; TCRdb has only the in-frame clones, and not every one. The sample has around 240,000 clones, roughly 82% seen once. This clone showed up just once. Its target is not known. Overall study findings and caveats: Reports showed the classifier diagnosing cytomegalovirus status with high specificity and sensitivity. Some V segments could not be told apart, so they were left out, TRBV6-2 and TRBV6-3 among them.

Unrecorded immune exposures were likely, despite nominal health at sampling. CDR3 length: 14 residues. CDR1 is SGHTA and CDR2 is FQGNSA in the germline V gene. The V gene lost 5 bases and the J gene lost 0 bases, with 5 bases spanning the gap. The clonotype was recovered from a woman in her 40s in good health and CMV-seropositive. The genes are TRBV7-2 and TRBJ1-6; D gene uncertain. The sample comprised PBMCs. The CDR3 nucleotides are TGTGCCAGCAGCGACAACTCCTATAATTCACCCCTCCACTTT. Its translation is CASSDNSYNSPLHF.